These 27 T cell receptor beta chains originate from one sample sequenced in a study of T cells in Graves' hyperthyroidism and ophthalmopathy. From RNA transcripts, TCR beta CDR3 regions were amplified. The TCR CDR3 first-round RT-PCR relied on the HTBI primer set. MiXCR, applied by TCRdb to the multiplex PCR reads, yields one record per CDR3 protein. The data hold around 300,000 distinct CDR3 sequences, with roughly 13% observed a single time. What was sequenced was blood. Receptors originate from a woman in her forties with Graves' ophthalmopathy.

Comment on this clonotype: One end of the junction varies from germline; a read error may be responsible. The gene calls are TRBV5-1 and TRBJ2-5, with D unclear. Germline V lookup: CDR1 SGHRS, CDR2 YFSETQ. This CDR3 region has 15 residues. This chain's CDR3 is CASSLVPGSQETQHF. In DNA form, the CDR3 reads TGCGCCAGCAGCTTGGTTCCAGGAAGCCAAGAGACCCAGCACTTC.

This clonotype came up many times. The chain links TRBV20-1 to TRBJ1-5; D gene uncertain. Trimming cost V 2 bases and J 0 bases, with 5 bases left between them. The CDR3 has 13 residues. Germline-derived CDR1 and CDR2 are DFQATT and SNEGSKA (reference sequence). This CDR3 reads CSARPDSNQPQHF. In DNA form, the CDR3 reads TGCAGTGCTAGACCAGATAGCAATCAGCCCCAGCATTTT.

This clonotype was found many times. The rearrangement links TRBV2 to TRBJ2-7; D is unresolved. This CDR3 contains 12 residues. Germline assignment: CDR1 SNHLY and CDR2 FYNNEI. The V and J ends lost 4 bases and 3 bases respectively, with 7 bases between them. The CDR3 DNA reads as TGTGCCAGCAGTGCCGTCCGCTACGAGCAGTACTTC. Protein product: CASSAVRYEQYF.

This clonotype has just a few counts. The chain couples TRBV24-1 to TRBJ2-3; D is possibly TRBD1 or TRBD2 (5 bases each). CDR3 length equals 17 residues. V was clipped by 6 bases and J by 1 base, with 19 bases between them. Germline V gene data show CDR1 as KGHDR and CDR2 as SFDVKD. The CDR3 region has the DNA TGTGCCACCAGTACAACACTAGACCTAGGGGGCACAGATACGCAGTATTTT. Translated, it gives CATSTTLDLGGTDTQYF.

This clonotype showed up many times. The CDR3 bases are TGTGCCAGCAGAGAGCGGGAGCACGCCGGGGAGCTGTTTTTT. The encoded protein is CASREREHAGELFF. The chain has TRBV27 and TRBJ2-2; 8 bases line up with TRBD2. V dropped 6 bases and J dropped 6; count of bases not matched to a gene: 6. There are 14 residues in the CDR3. Looked up from germline, CDR1 is MNHEY and CDR2 is SMNVEV (reference sequence).

The chain is built from TRBV5-1 and TRBJ1-6; D might be TRBD1 (5 bases). Trimming stripped 4 bases from V and 4 bases from J, with 15 bases between. Germline V gives CDR1 SGHRS, CDR2 YFSETQ. The CDR3 is 16 amino acids. The CDR3 nucleotides are TGCGCCAGCAGCCGAACAGGCGAACTTTATAATTCACCCCTCCACTTT. It is translated as CASSRTGELYNSPLHF.

This chain uses TRBV2 with TRBJ2-7; D is uncertain. V was clipped by 7 bases and J by 2 bases, with 18 bases between them. The germline V gene has CDR1 SNHLY and CDR2 FYNNEI. The CDR3 extends over 15 amino acids. The CDR3 spells CASIESPDRAYEQYF. The CDR3 DNA reads as TGTGCCAGCATAGAGTCCCCGGACCGAGCCTACGAGCAGTACTTC.

Many counts were recorded for this clonotype. The genes are TRBV12-3 or TRBV12-4 and TRBJ1-4; 7 bases match TRBD1. J was trimmed by 5 bases and V by 5 bases; bases with no gene match: 14. The CDR3 is made up of 17 amino acids. The CDR3 region is CASSTARGTVKNEKLFF. CDR3 DNA: TGTGCCAGCAGTACTGCCCGTGGGACAGTGAAGAATGAAAAACTGTTTTTT.

This clonotype has a count of ten or more. This chain links TRBV29-1 with TRBJ1-2, with D unresolved. V lost 0 bases and J lost 4, with 15 bases in between. This CDR3 spans 15 amino acids. The germline V gene has CDR1 SQVTM and CDR2 ANQGSEA. CDR3 DNA: TGCAGCGTTGAAGACTGGACCGCAACCGTCTATGGCTACACCTTC. It is translated as CSVEDWTATVYGYTF.

V is TRBV27 and J is TRBJ2-4; D possibly matches TRBD1 or TRBD2 (6 bases each). This CDR3 region has 14 residues. Deletions cut 1 base from V and 8 bases from J, with 12 bases between. CDR1 and CDR2 (germline): MNHEY, SMNVEV (reference sequence). The CDR3 DNA follows: TGTGCCAGCAGTTTATTCGGGGGCGGGGACATTCAGTACTTC. Amino acid sequence: CASSLFGGGDIQYF.

This clonotype was detected many times. The chain is built from TRBV7-6 and TRBJ1-4; the match to TRBD1 covers 9 bases. Germline V CDR1 and CDR2: SGHVS, FNYEAQ. The CDR3 has 17 amino acids. Trimming at V came to 5 bases and at J to 0 bases, leaving 7 bases not matched to a gene. The CDR3 nucleotides read TGTGCCAGCAGCCCCGGACAGGGGTTTGCAACTAATGAAAAACTGTTTTTT. It yields the protein CASSPGQGFATNEKLFF.

The rearrangement joins TRBV4-1 to TRBJ2-3, with D perhaps matching TRBD1 or TRBD2 (5 bases each). This CDR3 is built from 16 residues. V was shortened by 4 bases and J by 0 bases, with 14 bases between the two germline ends. Germline lookup yields CDR1 MGHRA and CDR2 YSYEKL. The CDR3, as DNA: TGCGCCAGCAGCCTGAGGGGAACCTCTAGCACAGATACGCAGTATTTT. It codes for CASSLRGTSSTDTQYF.

This rearrangement joins TRBV2 to TRBJ2-3; D gene ambiguous. The CDR3 is made up of 13 amino acids. Trimming shortened V by 2 bases and J by 6 bases, and 9 bases separated the two germline ends. Per germline, CDR1 SNHLY and CDR2 FYNNEI. The CDR3 bases are TGTGCCAGCAGTGAACTCTTGGGGGATACGCAGTATTTT. Translation gives CASSELLGDTQYF.

The chain carries TRBV9 and TRBJ2-1, with 10 bases lining up with TRBD2. This CDR3 comprises 17 residues. Germline CDR1 reads SGDLS; CDR2 reads YYNGEE. V lost 0 bases to trimming and J lost 3 bases; unmatched junction nucleotides: 6. The CDR3 is CASSVDRTSGNYNEQFF. CDR3 DNA: TGTGCCAGCAGCGTAGATAGAACTAGCGGGAACTACAATGAGCAGTTCTTC.

Ten or more counts support this clonotype. The V and J genes are TRBV25-1 and TRBJ1-1; D is perhaps TRBD1 (5 bases). There are 14 residues in the CDR3. The V and J ends lost 4 bases and 5 bases respectively, with 14 bases between them. In germline, CDR1 is MGHDK, CDR2 SYGVNS. The CDR3 region is CASSATSGRTEAFF. CDR3 coding DNA: TGTGCCAGCAGTGCCACATCAGGGCGTACTGAAGCTTTCTTT.

This clonotype appeared a few times. The chain uses TRBV20-1 and TRBJ1-5, with D unclear. Germline V lookup: CDR1 DFQATT, CDR2 SNEGSKA (reference sequence). The CDR3 sequence is 15 residues long. Trimming cost V 2 bases and J 1 base, with 12 bases left between them. CDR3 in amino acids: CSARLGGESNQPQHF. The CDR3 coding sequence is TGCAGTGCTAGATTGGGCGGGGAAAGCAATCAGCCCCAGCATTTT.

V and J are TRBV19 and TRBJ2-1, with D possibly matching TRBD2 (8 bases). The CDR3 length is 20 residues. V gave up 6 bases and J gave up 8 bases, with 35 bases separating them. Germline-derived CDR1 and CDR2 are LNHDA and SQIVND (reference sequence). CDR3 sequence reads: CASRATGTRGQLTGLYEQFF. CDR3 coding DNA: TGTGCCAGTAGAGCGACCGGGACTAGGGGGCAGTTGACCGGACTTTATGAGCAGTTCTTC.

V gene TRBV11-2 combines with J gene TRBJ1-1; D ambiguous. This CDR3 has 13 amino acids. Between the trimmed V and J ends, which lost 1 base and 3 bases, there was a span of 6 bases. Germline V lookup: CDR1 SGHAT, CDR2 FQNNGV. DNA for the CDR3: TGTGCCAGCAGCTTAGTTTGGGACACTGAAGCTTTCTTT. This gives the protein CASSLVWDTEAFF.

This clonotype was counted a few times. DNA for the CDR3: TGTGCCAGTAGTATGCAAGGAAGGCAGACCACAACCTACACCGGGGAGCTGTTTTTT. It is translated as CASSMQGRQTTTYTGELFF. The chain uses TRBV19 and TRBJ2-2, with no clear D. The CDR3 loop spans 19 amino acids. The germline V and J ends were trimmed by 3 bases and 3 bases, with 23 bases remaining between them. In germline, CDR1 is LNHDA, CDR2 SQIVND (reference sequence).

This clonotype has a count of ten or more. This chain connects TRBV28 to TRBJ1-1; 7 positions match TRBD1. Looked up from germline, CDR1 is MDHEN and CDR2 is SYDVKM. Losses at the gene ends were 3 bases for V and 7 bases for J; bases not matched to a gene: 14. The CDR3 consists of 16 residues. CDR3 DNA sequence: TGTGCCAGCAGTTTTCGAGGGGGCTGGGCCGAAGGTGAAGCTTTCTTT. Encoded protein: CASSFRGGWAEGEAFF.

CDR3 loop: CASSLASAINEQFF. As DNA, the CDR3 is TGTGCCAGCAGCTTAGCGTCAGCAATTAATGAGCAGTTCTTC. The chain is built from TRBV7-6 and TRBJ2-1; D is uncertain. Looked up from germline, CDR1 is SGHVS and CDR2 is FNYEAQ. V lost 0 bases to trimming and J lost 7 bases, with 10 bases between them. The CDR3 totals 14 residues. The entire variable domain, with the rest obtained from reference TRBV7-6 and TRBJ2-1, is as follows: GAGVSQSPRYKVTKRGQDVALRCDPISGHVSLYWYRQALGQGPEFLTYFNYEAQQDKSGLPNDRFSAERPEGSISTLTIQRTEQRDSAMYRCASSLASAINEQFFGPGTRLTVL.

This clonotype was seen many times. The J gene is TRBJ1-2, the V gene TRBV7-9; 7 positions match TRBD1. This CDR3 is built from 12 residues. Germline CDR1 is SEHNR and CDR2 is FQNEAQ (reference sequence). Unmatched junction bases numbered 4, after V lost 5 bases and J lost 7 bases. In nucleotides, the CDR3 is TGTGCCAGCAGCCAGGACAGGTCTGGCTACACCTTC. Residues: CASSQDRSGYTF. Together with reference TRBV7-9 and TRBJ1-2, the CDR3 gives the full variable domain: DTGVSQNPRHKITKRGQNVTFRCDPISEHNRLYWYRQTLGQGPEFLTYFQNEAQLEKSRLLSDRFSAERPKGSFSTLEIQRTEQGDSAMYLCASSQDRSGYTFGSGTRLTVV.

The sample holds a few counts of this clonotype. The chain employs TRBV5-1 and TRBJ2-2; D unclear. V lost 4 bases, J lost 7 bases, and 11 bases lay in between. CDR1 and CDR2 from the germline V gene are SGHRS and YFSETQ. This CDR3 spans 13 amino acids. CDR3 DNA: TGCGCCAGCAGCGAGGAAAGCTTCGGGGAGCTGTTTTTT. Its protein is CASSEESFGELFF. The variable domain in full, with the rest retrieved from reference TRBV5-1 and TRBJ2-2, is KAGVTQTPRYLIKTRGQQVTLSCSPISGHRSVSWYQQTPGQGLQFLFEYFSETQRNKGNFPGRFSGRQFSNSRSEMNVSTLELGDSALYLCASSEESFGELFFGEGSRLTVL.

There are many counts of this clonotype. The chain links TRBV24-1 to TRBJ2-2; no clear D gene. The V gene lost 2 bases and the J gene lost 2 bases, with 17 bases spanning the gap. From germline, CDR1 is KGHDR and CDR2 SFDVKD. CDR3 length: 18 amino acids. The CDR3 loop is CATSDSGPGGRNTGELFF. As DNA, the CDR3 is TGTGCCACCAGTGATTCTGGCCCTGGTGGGCGCAACACCGGGGAGCTGTTTTTT.

This clonotype was observed many times. The chain employs TRBV28 and TRBJ2-3, with 7 bases fitting TRBD2. Trimming cost V 3 bases and J 3 bases; bases outside gene matches: 6. The CDR3 covers 15 residues. In germline, CDR1 is MDHEN, CDR2 SYDVKM. This CDR3 is CASSLGGSTTDTQYF. CDR3 nucleotide sequence: TGTGCCAGCAGTTTGGGCGGGAGCACAACAGATACGCAGTATTTT.

This clonotype has more than one count but fewer than ten. CDR3: CSVEWQKQYNEQFF. CDR3 bases: TGCAGCGTTGAATGGCAGAAACAATACAATGAGCAGTTCTTC. This chain joins TRBV29-1 and TRBJ2-1, with unresolved D. Germline assignment: CDR1 SQVTM and CDR2 ANQGSEA. Trimming pared 2 bases from V and 4 bases from J, leaving 12 bases between. The CDR3 spans 14 residues.

The CDR3 nucleotides are TGTGCCAGTGCGAGATTTAATGGGGGCGGGGATGAGCAGTTCTTC. Protein: CASARFNGGGDEQFF. The chain recombines TRBV19 with TRBJ2-1, with D perhaps TRBD1 or TRBD2 (6 bases each). V was cut by 8 bases and J by 8 bases, with 22 bases left in between. Germline CDR1 reads LNHDA; CDR2 reads SQIVND (reference sequence). The CDR3 covers 15 residues.